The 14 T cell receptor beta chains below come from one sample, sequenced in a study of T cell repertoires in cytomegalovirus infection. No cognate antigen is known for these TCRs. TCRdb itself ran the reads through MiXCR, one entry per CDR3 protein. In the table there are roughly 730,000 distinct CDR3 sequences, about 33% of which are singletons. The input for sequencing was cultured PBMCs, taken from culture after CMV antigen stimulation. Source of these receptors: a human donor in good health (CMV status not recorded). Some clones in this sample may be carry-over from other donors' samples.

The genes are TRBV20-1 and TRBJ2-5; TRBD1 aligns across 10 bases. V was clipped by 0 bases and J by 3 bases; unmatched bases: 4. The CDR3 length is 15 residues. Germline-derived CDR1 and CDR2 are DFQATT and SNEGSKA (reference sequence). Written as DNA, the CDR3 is TGCAGTGCTAGAGAGAGGGGGACAGGGGAAGAGACCCAGTACTTC. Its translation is CSARERGTGEETQYF.

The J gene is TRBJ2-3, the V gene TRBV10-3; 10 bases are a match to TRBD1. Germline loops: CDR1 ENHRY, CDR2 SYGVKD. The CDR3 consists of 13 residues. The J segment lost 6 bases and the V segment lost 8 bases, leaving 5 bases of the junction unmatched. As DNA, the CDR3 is TGTGCCATCGGGGACAGGGGATTGGATACGCAGTATTTT. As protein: CAIGDRGLDTQYF.

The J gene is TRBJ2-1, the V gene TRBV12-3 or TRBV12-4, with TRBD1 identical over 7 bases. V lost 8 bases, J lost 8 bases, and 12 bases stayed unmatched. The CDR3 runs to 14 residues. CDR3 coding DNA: TGTGCCAGCCGCAGCCCGATAGGGGGCCATGAGCAGTTCTTC. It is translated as CASRSPIGGHEQFF.

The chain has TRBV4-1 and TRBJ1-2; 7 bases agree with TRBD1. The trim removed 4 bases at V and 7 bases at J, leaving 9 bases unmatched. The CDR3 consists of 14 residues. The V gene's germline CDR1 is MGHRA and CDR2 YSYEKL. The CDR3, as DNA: TGCGCCAGCAGCCGGACACAGGGGTCTCGTGGCTACACCTTC. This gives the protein CASSRTQGSRGYTF.

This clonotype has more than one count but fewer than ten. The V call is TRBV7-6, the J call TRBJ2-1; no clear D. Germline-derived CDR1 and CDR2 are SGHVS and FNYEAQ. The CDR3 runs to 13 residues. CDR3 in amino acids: CAVVSEHGNEQFF. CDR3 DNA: TGTGCTGTGGTGAGCGAGCATGGAAATGAGCAGTTCTTC.

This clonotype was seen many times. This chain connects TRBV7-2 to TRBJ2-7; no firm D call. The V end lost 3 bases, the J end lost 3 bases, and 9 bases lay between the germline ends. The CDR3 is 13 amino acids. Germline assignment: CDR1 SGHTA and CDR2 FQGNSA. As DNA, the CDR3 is TGTGCCAGCAGCTTGGGTGGAGACTACGAGCAGTACTTC. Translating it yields CASSLGGDYEQYF.

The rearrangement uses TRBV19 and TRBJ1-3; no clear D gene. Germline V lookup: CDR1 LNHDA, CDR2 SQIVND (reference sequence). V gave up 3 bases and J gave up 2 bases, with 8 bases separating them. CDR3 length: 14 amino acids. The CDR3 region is CASSMGRTGNTIYF. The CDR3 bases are TGTGCCAGTAGTATGGGGAGGACTGGAAACACCATATATTTT. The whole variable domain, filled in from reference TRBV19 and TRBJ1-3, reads DGGITQSPKYLFRKEGQNVTLSCEQNLNHDAMYWYRQDPGQGLRLIYYSQIVNDFQKGDIAEGYSVSREKKESFPLTVTSAQKNPTAFYLCASSMGRTGNTIYFGEGSWLTVV.

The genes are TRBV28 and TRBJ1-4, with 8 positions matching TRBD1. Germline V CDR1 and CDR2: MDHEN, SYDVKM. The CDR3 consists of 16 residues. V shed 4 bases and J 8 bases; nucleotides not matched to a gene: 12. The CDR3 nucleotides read TGTGCCAGCAGTTCCCCAGGGGGCCTTTTACGAGAAAAACTGTTTTTT. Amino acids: CASSSPGGLLREKLFF.

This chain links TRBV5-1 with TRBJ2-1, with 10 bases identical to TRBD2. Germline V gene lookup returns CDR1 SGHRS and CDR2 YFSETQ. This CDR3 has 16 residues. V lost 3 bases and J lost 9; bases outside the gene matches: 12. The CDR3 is CASSYFSRGLASEQFF. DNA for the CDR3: TGCGCCAGCAGCTACTTCTCGAGGGGACTAGCGTCTGAGCAGTTCTTC.

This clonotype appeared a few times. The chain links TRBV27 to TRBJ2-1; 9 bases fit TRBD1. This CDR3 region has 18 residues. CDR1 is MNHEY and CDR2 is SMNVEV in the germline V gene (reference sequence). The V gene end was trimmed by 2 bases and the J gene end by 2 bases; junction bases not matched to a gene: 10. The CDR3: CASSLPGARDRAYNEQFF. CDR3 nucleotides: TGTGCCAGCAGTTTACCGGGGGCCCGGGACAGGGCCTACAATGAGCAGTTCTTC.

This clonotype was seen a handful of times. The CDR3 loop reads CASSTTRTVTGELFF. The CDR3, as DNA: TGTGCCAGTAGTACAACAAGGACAGTAACCGGGGAGCTGTTTTTT. The rearrangement links TRBV19 to TRBJ2-2; perhaps TRBD1 as D (6 bases). This CDR3 contains 15 residues. Deletions cut 4 bases from V and 5 bases from J, with 14 bases between. Germline V gene data show CDR1 as LNHDA and CDR2 as SQIVND (reference sequence).

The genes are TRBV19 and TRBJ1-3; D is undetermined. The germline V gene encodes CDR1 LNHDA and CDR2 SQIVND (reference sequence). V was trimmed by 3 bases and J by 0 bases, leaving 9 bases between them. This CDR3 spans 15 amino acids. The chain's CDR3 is CASSISARSGNTIYF. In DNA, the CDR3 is TGTGCCAGTAGTATTTCAGCACGCTCTGGAAACACCATATATTTT.

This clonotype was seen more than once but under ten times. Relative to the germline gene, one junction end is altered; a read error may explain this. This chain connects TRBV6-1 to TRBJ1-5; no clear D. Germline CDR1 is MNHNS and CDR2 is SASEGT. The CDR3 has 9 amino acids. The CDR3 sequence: CASSQPQHF. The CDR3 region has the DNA TGTGCCAGCAGTCAGCCCCAGCATTTT.

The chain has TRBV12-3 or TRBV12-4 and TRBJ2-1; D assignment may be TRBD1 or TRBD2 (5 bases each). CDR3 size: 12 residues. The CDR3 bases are TGTGGAACCCGGGGACGAGACAATGAGCAGTTCTTC. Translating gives CGTRGRDNEQFF.